This T cell receptor beta chain was recorded in a study of blood T cell repertoires in COVID-19. Study background: The origin of the acute and convalescent COVID-19 samples was the United States, Italy and Spain.

Study processing details: Estimates of nucleated cell counts were drawn from the amplification of reference gene primers. Clones were read by immunoSEQ multiplex PCR, and TCRdb kept only the in-frame ones, dropping some. For V, J and clone size, that table is used; D and trimming come from the DNA. Here the sample spans about 210,000 clones, around 90% being singletons. The CDR3 spans 14 residues. V dropped 5 bases and J dropped 10; count of bases not matched to a gene: 13. Germline-derived CDR1 and CDR2 are SGHAT and FQNNGV. Sequencing was performed on peripheral blood. This chain uses TRBV11-2 with TRBJ1-1; 7 bases match TRBD1. This receptor was obtained from a young man with acute or convalescent COVID-19. The CDR3 coding sequence is TGTGCCAGCAGCCCTGGGACAGCCCAAGGTTTAGCTTTCTTT. This gives the protein CASSPGTAQGLAFF.